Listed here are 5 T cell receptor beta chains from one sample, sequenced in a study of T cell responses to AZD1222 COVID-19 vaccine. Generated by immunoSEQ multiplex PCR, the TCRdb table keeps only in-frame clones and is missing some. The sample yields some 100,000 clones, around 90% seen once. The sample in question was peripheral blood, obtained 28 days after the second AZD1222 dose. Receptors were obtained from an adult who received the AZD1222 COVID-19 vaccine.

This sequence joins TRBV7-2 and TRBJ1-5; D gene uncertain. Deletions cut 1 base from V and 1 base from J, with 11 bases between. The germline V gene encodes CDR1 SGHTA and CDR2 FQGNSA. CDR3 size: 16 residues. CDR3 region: CASSLVGSGSNQPQHF. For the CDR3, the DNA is TGTGCCAGCAGCTTAGTGGGCTCAGGCAGCAATCAGCCCCAGCATTTT.

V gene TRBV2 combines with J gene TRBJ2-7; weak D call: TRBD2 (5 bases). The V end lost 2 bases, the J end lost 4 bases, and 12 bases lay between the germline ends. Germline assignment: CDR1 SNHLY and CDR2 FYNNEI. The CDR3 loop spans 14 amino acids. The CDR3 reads CASSERASWYEQYF. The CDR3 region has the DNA TGTGCCAGCAGTGAAAGGGCTAGCTGGTACGAGCAGTACTTC.

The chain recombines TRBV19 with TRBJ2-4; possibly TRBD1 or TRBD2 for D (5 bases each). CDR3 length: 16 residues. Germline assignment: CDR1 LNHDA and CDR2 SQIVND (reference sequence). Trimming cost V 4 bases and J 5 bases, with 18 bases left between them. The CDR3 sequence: CASSTSTGPGQNIQYF. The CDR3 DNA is TGTGCCAGTAGTACTTCCACAGGTCCGGGGCAAAACATTCAGTACTTC.

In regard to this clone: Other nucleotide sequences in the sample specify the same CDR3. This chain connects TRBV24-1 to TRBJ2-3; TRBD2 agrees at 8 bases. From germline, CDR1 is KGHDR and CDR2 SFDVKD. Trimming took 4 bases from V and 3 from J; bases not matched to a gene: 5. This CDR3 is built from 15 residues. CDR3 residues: CATSEAGERTDTQYF. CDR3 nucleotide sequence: TGTGCCACCAGTGAAGCGGGGGAAAGGACAGATACGCAGTATTTT.

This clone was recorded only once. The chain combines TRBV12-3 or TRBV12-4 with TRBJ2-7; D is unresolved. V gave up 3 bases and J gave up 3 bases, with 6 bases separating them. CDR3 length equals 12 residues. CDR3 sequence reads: CASSFYSYEQYF. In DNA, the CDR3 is TGTGCCAGCAGTTTTTACAGCTACGAGCAGTACTTC.